The 12 T cell receptor beta chains reported below all come from one sample, sequenced in a study of cytomegalovirus exposure and HLA in healthy donors (dated by TCRdb to 2017 to 2019). The library came from the immunoSEQ multiplex PCR assay. For the multiplex PCR, a mixture combining 60 forward primers for TCR Vbeta segments and 13 reverse primers for TCR Jbeta segments was used. Drawn from immuneACCESS, this table holds only the in-frame rearrangements with V and J called that TCRdb kept. Clones are partly lost; checked studies trace under half to an unresolved V gene and leave the rest unexplained. The sample table holds roughly 180,000 clones, of which about 73% were seen once. About 12% of the sample goes to the ten largest clones. Material: PBMCs. The receptors shown here come from a woman aged 45-65 years in good health and CMV-seropositive.

The gene calls are TRBV11-2 and TRBJ2-7; 9 nucleotides line up with TRBD1. V trimming: 4 bases; J trimming: 3 bases; junction bases outside the gene matches: 7. This CDR3 region has 15 residues. CDR1 is SGHAT and CDR2 is FQNNGV in the germline V gene. CDR3 sequence: CASSWGQGSLYEQYF. The CDR3 DNA reads as TGTGCCAGCAGCTGGGGACAGGGTTCCCTCTACGAGCAGTACTTC.

The CDR3 DNA follows: TGCGCCAGCAGCTCCTTGGACACCCATAATTCACCCCTCCACTTT. It encodes CASSSLDTHNSPLHF. The J gene is TRBJ1-6, the V gene TRBV5-1, with D possibly TRBD1 on 5 matching bases. CDR1 is SGHRS and CDR2 is YFSETQ in the germline V gene. CDR3 length equals 15 residues. V lost 3 bases to trimming and J lost 5 bases, with 12 bases between them.

The J gene is TRBJ1-4, the V gene TRBV7-9, with 7 bases identical to TRBD1. After removal of 5 bases from V and 5 bases from J, the junction contained 11 bases not matched to a gene. Germline-derived CDR1 and CDR2 are SEHNR and FQNEAQ (reference sequence). This CDR3 has 16 residues. For the CDR3, the DNA is TGTGCCAGCAGCGAACAGGGGCGCAAGGAGAATGAAAAACTGTTTTTT. This encodes CASSEQGRKENEKLFF.

This chain links TRBV6-6 with TRBJ1-2, with 11 bases fitting TRBD1. Germline V gene data show CDR1 as MNHNY and CDR2 as SVGAGI (reference sequence). The CDR3 extends over 13 amino acids. V dropped 5 bases and J dropped 8; count of bases not matched to a gene: 4. The CDR3 is CASSHRDRGGYTF. In DNA, the CDR3 is TGTGCCAGCAGTCACCGGGACAGGGGGGGCTACACCTTC.

CDR3 nucleotides: TGTGCCAGTAGCCTAACCCACGGACACTCCGGGGAGCTGTTTTTT. As protein: CASSLTHGHSGELFF. This rearrangement joins TRBV19 to TRBJ2-2; tentatively, D is TRBD1 (5 bases). The V gene lost 6 bases and the J gene lost 6 bases, with 17 bases spanning the gap. This CDR3 spans 15 amino acids. Germline lookup yields CDR1 LNHDA and CDR2 SQIVND (reference sequence).

The rearrangement joins TRBV5-1 to TRBJ2-5; 7 nucleotides align to TRBD2. With the DNA end fitting TRBJ2-7 better, the J assignment may be wrong. The CDR3 runs 17 residues. Germline V gene sequence: CDR1 SGHRS, CDR2 YFSETQ. CDR3: CASSLNGGAGLVGEQYF. The CDR3 DNA sequence: TGCGCCAGCAGCTTAAATGGGGGAGCGGGGTTAGTTGGCGAGCAGTACTTC.

This clone was seen a handful of times. This chain connects TRBV6-1 to TRBJ1-6; 8 bases match TRBD1. V was pared by 2 bases and J by 7 bases, with 4 bases of the junction left unmatched. Germline V gene lookup returns CDR1 MNHNS and CDR2 SASEGT. CDR3 size: 15 residues. CDR3 amino acids: CASSEQAGGNSPLHF. The CDR3 DNA reads as TGTGCCAGCAGTGAACAAGCAGGGGGCAATTCACCCCTCCACTTT.

This clone was seen more than once but under ten times. The chain uses TRBV9 and TRBJ2-7, with 9 bases matching TRBD1. Germline V gene lookup returns CDR1 SGDLS and CDR2 YYNGEE. Trimming removed 3 bases from V and 7 bases from J; junction bases left unmatched: 8. This CDR3 contains 14 residues. The CDR3 loop is CASSEGQGGIEQYF. The CDR3 DNA reads TGTGCCAGCAGCGAGGGACAGGGTGGGATAGAGCAGTACTTC.

This chain connects TRBV2 to TRBJ1-1; a possible D gene is TRBD1 (6 bases). The germline gives CDR1 SNHLY, CDR2 FYNNEI. The CDR3 length is 14 residues. Trimming left V 3 bases short and J 5 bases short, with 13 bases between. Written as DNA, the CDR3 is TGTGCCAGCAGTGATCGTGGGGGCGGGACTGAAGCTTTCTTT. Amino acids: CASSDRGGGTEAFF. Together with reference TRBV2 and TRBJ1-1, the CDR3 gives the full variable domain: EPEVTQTPSHQVTQMGQEVILRCVPISNHLYFYWYRQILGQKVEFLVSFYNNEISEKSEIFDDQFSVERPDGSNFTLKIRSTKLEDSAMYFCASSDRGGGTEAFFGQGTRLTVV.

The gene calls are TRBV4-2 and TRBJ2-7; 10 bases are a match to TRBD2. The CDR3 contains 15 residues. In germline, CDR1 is LGHNA, CDR2 YNFKEQ. With V trimmed by 1 base and J by 2 bases, 2 bases remained unmatched. The CDR3 nucleotides read TGTGCCAGCAGCCAAGTAACTAGCGGGGCCTACGAGCAGTACTTC. This translates into CASSQVTSGAYEQYF.

V usage is TRBV27 and J usage is TRBJ2-5, with 7 nucleotides matching TRBD1. The germline V gene has CDR1 MNHEY and CDR2 SMNVEV (reference sequence). The ends lost 5 bases at V and 1 base at J; junction bases unmatched: 4. The CDR3 runs to 14 residues. CDR3 in amino acids: CASSTRDSQETQYF. The CDR3, as DNA: TGTGCCAGCAGTACCAGGGACAGCCAAGAGACCCAGTACTTC.

V usage is TRBV5-6 and J usage is TRBJ1-2, with D possibly being TRBD1 (5 bases). V dropped 0 bases and J dropped 4 bases, with 13 bases sitting between them. Germline-derived CDR1 and CDR2 are SGHDT and YYEEEE. The CDR3 extends over 15 amino acids. CDR3 residues: CASSLGQTSIYGYTF. CDR3 bases: TGTGCCAGCAGCTTGGGACAGACCTCTATCTATGGCTACACCTTC.